One and the same sample provided the 22 T cell receptor beta chains below, sequenced in a study of neurological immune-mediated disorders. TCRdb redid the calling of the 5' RACE reads with MiXCR, one entry per CDR3 protein. The table shows about 38,000 distinct CDR3 sequences, with roughly 5% occurring only once. Input material: CD4+ T cells from blood. The receptors derive from a man younger than 35 in good health.

This clonotype was observed many times. V gene TRBV20-1 combines with J gene TRBJ1-2; D perhaps matches TRBD1 (5 bases). The V and J ends lost 3 bases and 3 bases respectively, with 23 bases between them. Germline V gene sequence: CDR1 DFQATT, CDR2 SNEGSKA (reference sequence). The CDR3 consists of 17 residues. CDR3 DNA: TGCAGTGCTAGCGGTTTTCGGACATCGGGCTCCCACTATGGCTACACCTTC. This gives the protein CSASGFRTSGSHYGYTF.

This clonotype was detected many times. The V call is TRBV12-3 or TRBV12-4, the J call TRBJ1-5; 7 bases match TRBD1. The CDR3 spans 16 residues. J was trimmed by 5 bases and V by 2 bases; bases with no gene match: 9. The CDR3 coding sequence is TGTGCCAGCAGTTTATACGGAGGGGGCCTTTATCAGCCCCAGCATTTT. It encodes CASSLYGGGLYQPQHF.

This clonotype occurred many times. The V and J genes are TRBV2 and TRBJ2-5, with D possibly being TRBD2 (5 bases). The V end was cut by 4 bases, the J end by 2 bases, with 11 bases between. The CDR3 spans 14 residues. Germline CDR1 is SNHLY and CDR2 is FYNNEI. The CDR3 loop is CASSGMAGQETQYF. As DNA, the CDR3 is TGTGCCAGCAGTGGGATGGCGGGTCAAGAGACCCAGTACTTC.

This clonotype was recorded at least ten times. This chain connects TRBV4-1 to TRBJ2-5; 7 nucleotides line up with TRBD1. Germline V CDR1 and CDR2: MGHRA, YSYEKL. The CDR3 has 13 amino acids. The V and J ends lost 4 bases and 2 bases, in that order; junction bases with no gene match: 1. Here the CDR3 DNA reads TGCGCCAGCAGCCGGACAGGTCAAGAGACCCAGTACTTC. Protein sequence: CASSRTGQETQYF.

At least ten counts were recorded for this clonotype. The rearrangement uses TRBV18 and TRBJ2-7; perhaps TRBD2 as D (6 bases). Trimming left V 3 bases short and J 4 bases short, with 13 bases between. The V gene's germline CDR1 is KGHSH and CDR2 LQKENI. The CDR3 extends over 14 amino acids. Written as DNA, the CDR3 is TGTGCCAGCTCACCCCAGGGAGGTGGGTACGAGCAGTACTTC. Protein product: CASSPQGGGYEQYF.

Ten or more counts support this clonotype. The chain is built from TRBV14 and TRBJ1-1; D call uncertain. The CDR3 consists of 15 residues. V gave up 4 bases and J gave up 1 base, with 13 bases separating them. Germline V CDR1 and CDR2: SGHDN, FVKESK. CDR3 residues: CASSPLRMPNTEAFF. CDR3 in DNA: TGTGCCAGCAGCCCCCTCCGCATGCCGAACACTGAAGCTTTCTTT.

This clonotype has at least ten counts. The chain joins TRBV24-1 to TRBJ2-2; D uncertain. CDR3 size: 14 residues. Germline CDR1 reads KGHDR; CDR2 reads SFDVKD. The germline V and J ends were trimmed by 4 bases and 8 bases, with 13 bases remaining between them. The CDR3: CATSEPTTVGELFF. For the CDR3, the DNA is TGTGCCACCAGTGAACCGACAACCGTGGGGGAGCTGTTTTTT.

This clonotype was observed at least ten times. This chain connects TRBV7-2 to TRBJ2-1; D call uncertain. From germline, CDR1 is SGHTA and CDR2 FQGNSA. CDR3 size: 13 residues. Between the trimmed V and J ends, which lost 1 base and 10 bases, there was a span of 11 bases. CDR3 nucleotides: TGTGCCAGCAGCTTAGGATCCTTTTGGGAGCAGTTCTTC. Translating gives CASSLGSFWEQFF.

There are many counts of this clonotype. This rearrangement joins TRBV25-1 to TRBJ1-1, with TRBD1 matching over 7 bases. J gave up 11 bases and V 8 bases, and 8 bases lay outside the gene matches. In germline, CDR1 is MGHDK, CDR2 SYGVNS. The CDR3 sequence is 11 residues long. CDR3 amino acids: CASREQGGAFF. CDR3 DNA: TGTGCCAGCCGGGAACAAGGGGGCGCTTTCTTT. The full variable domain, with the rest looked up from reference TRBV25-1 and TRBJ1-1, is EADIYQTPRYLVIGTGKKITLECSQTMGHDKMYWYQQDPGMELHLIHYSYGVNSTEKGDLSSESTVSRIRTEHFPLTLESARPSHTSQYLCASREQGGAFFGQGTRLTVV.

This clonotype appeared many times. The chain employs TRBV4-1 and TRBJ1-4; a weak D match, TRBD1 (6 bases). This CDR3 region has 13 residues. Germline V CDR1 and CDR2: MGHRA, YSYEKL. The germline V and J ends were trimmed by 5 bases and 8 bases, with 12 bases remaining between them. The CDR3 loop is CASSGGLREKLFF. DNA for the CDR3: TGCGCCAGCAGCGGGGGGCTGAGGGAAAAACTGTTTTTT.

This clonotype was counted many times. The chain employs TRBV20-1 and TRBJ2-7, with D maybe TRBD2 (7 bases). The V gene's germline CDR1 is DFQATT and CDR2 SNEGSKA (reference sequence). CDR3 size: 13 residues. V was trimmed by 6 bases and J by 4 bases, leaving 16 bases between them. The CDR3 bases are TGCAGTGCCAGAAGGGGGGGGAAGTACGAGCAGTACTTC. Translated, it gives CSARRGGKYEQYF.

This clonotype was recorded many times. The chain recombines TRBV6-5 with TRBJ2-6; 8 bases align to TRBD1. The CDR3 is made up of 18 amino acids. Germline V gives CDR1 MNHEY, CDR2 SVGAGI. The V gene end was trimmed by 4 bases and the J gene end by 2 bases; junction bases not matched to a gene: 10. The CDR3, as DNA: TGTGCCAGCAGTTCCAGGACAGGGCCGTCCACTGGGGCCAACGTCCTGACTTTC. Its translation: CASSSRTGPSTGANVLTF.

This clonotype was recorded many times. The chain uses TRBV5-1 and TRBJ2-6; either TRBD1 or TRBD2 may supply D (5 bases each). Germline CDR1 SGHRS, CDR2 YFSETQ. The CDR3 is made up of 18 amino acids. V dropped 4 bases and J dropped 5 bases, with 22 bases sitting between them. CDR3 protein: CASSRRSSGTTRANVLTF. For the CDR3, the DNA is TGCGCCAGCAGCCGTCGTTCGTCGGGGACCACGAGGGCCAACGTCCTGACTTTC.

In this sample, this clonotype turned up many times. The rearrangement joins TRBV7-9 to TRBJ1-5; D not resolved. The CDR3 loop spans 13 amino acids. Germline loops: CDR1 SEHNR, CDR2 FQNEAQ (reference sequence). Trimming removed 7 bases from V and 4 bases from J, with 11 bases in between. CDR3 in amino acids: CASTQNDNQPQHF. In DNA form, the CDR3 reads TGTGCCAGCACTCAAAACGATAATCAGCCCCAGCATTTT.

This clonotype occurred many times. This sequence joins TRBV5-1 and TRBJ2-5; TRBD1 or TRBD2 may be the D gene (5 bases each). V gave up 6 bases and J gave up 4 bases, with 19 bases separating them. The germline V gene encodes CDR1 SGHRS and CDR2 YFSETQ. The CDR3 has 15 residues. The DNA for the CDR3 is TGCGCCAGCACCACCGGGACGATGAGGGGAGAGACCCAGTACTTC. It is translated as CASTTGTMRGETQYF.

This clonotype has a count of ten or more. The chain is built from TRBV10-3 and TRBJ1-2; the D gene is possibly TRBD1 (6 bases). Germline V lookup: CDR1 ENHRY, CDR2 SYGVKD. The CDR3 is 13 residues long. Trimming took 6 bases from V and 1 from J, leaving 9 bases between them. The CDR3: CAISRQVNYGYTF. CDR3 nucleotides: TGTGCCATCAGCCGACAGGTTAACTATGGCTACACCTTC.

Many counts were recorded for this clonotype. V and J are TRBV7-3 and TRBJ1-1; TRBD1 might be the D (6 bases). The CDR3 consists of 16 residues. Trimming pared 0 bases from V and 1 base from J, leaving 12 bases between. Germline loops: CDR1 SGHTA, CDR2 FQGTGA. The CDR3 reads CASSLTGGGKNTEAFF. In DNA form, the CDR3 reads TGTGCCAGCAGCTTAACGGGAGGGGGGAAGAACACTGAAGCTTTCTTT.

This clonotype was recorded many times. The genes are TRBV5-1 and TRBJ1-6, with 9 bases fitting TRBD1. With V trimmed by 4 bases and J by 1 base, 3 bases remained unmatched. The germline CDR1 and CDR2 sequences are SGHRS and YFSETQ. There are 16 residues in the CDR3. Here the CDR3 DNA reads TGCGCCAGCAGCCTTGGACAGGGGTCCTATAATTCACCCCTCCACTTT. This codes for CASSLGQGSYNSPLHF.

This clonotype was detected ten times or more. This rearrangement joins TRBV12-3 or TRBV12-4 to TRBJ2-7, with D unresolved. The CDR3 has 14 residues. Trimming stripped 2 bases from V and 6 bases from J, with 14 bases between. The CDR3 DNA is TGTGCCAGCAGTTTATTAGGGTATGAGAGCGAGCAGTACTTC. As protein: CASSLLGYESEQYF.

This clonotype was observed many times. The junction departs from germline at one end; a sequencing error may be responsible. J is TRBJ1-1 and V is TRBV7-9, with D hard to call. The CDR3 loop spans 12 amino acids. Germline CDR1 reads SEHNR; CDR2 reads FQNEAQ (reference sequence). The DNA for the CDR3 is TGTGCCAGCAGCTTAGCGGTAGCTGAGGCTTTCTTT. It is translated as CASSLAVAEAFF.

This clonotype was counted ten times or more. The chain employs TRBV11-2 and TRBJ1-1, with 11 bases fitting TRBD1. V gave up 3 bases and J gave up 0 bases; unmatched junction bases: 6. Germline-derived CDR1 and CDR2 are SGHAT and FQNNGV. The CDR3 runs to 17 residues. Here the CDR3 DNA reads TGTGCCAGCAGCTTGAGGACAGGGGGCAGCGTGAACACTGAAGCTTTCTTT. Amino acids: CASSLRTGGSVNTEAFF.

This clonotype came up many times. The chain joins TRBV6-5 to TRBJ1-2; tentative D call: TRBD1 (6 bases). Trimming left V 5 bases short and J 3 bases short, with 16 bases between. The germline gives CDR1 MNHEY, CDR2 SVGAGI. The CDR3 length is 15 residues. CDR3 sequence reads: CASSGILDSYYGYTF. The CDR3 bases are TGTGCCAGCAGTGGTATCCTGGACAGTTACTATGGCTACACCTTC.